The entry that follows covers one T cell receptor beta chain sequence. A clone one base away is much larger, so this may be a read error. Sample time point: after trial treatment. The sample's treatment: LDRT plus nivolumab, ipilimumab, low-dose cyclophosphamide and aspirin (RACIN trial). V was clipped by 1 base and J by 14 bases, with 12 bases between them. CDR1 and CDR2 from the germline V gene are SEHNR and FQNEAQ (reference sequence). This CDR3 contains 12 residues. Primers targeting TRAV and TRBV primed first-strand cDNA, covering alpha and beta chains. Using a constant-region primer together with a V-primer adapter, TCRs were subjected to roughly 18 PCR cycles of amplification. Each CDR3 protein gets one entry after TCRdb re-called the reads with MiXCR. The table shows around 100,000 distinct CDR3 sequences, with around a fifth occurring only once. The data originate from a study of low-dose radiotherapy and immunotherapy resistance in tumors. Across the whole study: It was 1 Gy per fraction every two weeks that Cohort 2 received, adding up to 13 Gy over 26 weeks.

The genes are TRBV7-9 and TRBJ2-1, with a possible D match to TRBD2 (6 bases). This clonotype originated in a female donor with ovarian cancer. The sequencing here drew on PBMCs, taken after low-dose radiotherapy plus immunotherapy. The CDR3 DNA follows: TGTGCCAGCAGCTTAGGACTAGGAGAGGAGTTCTTC. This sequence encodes CASSLGLGEEFF.